This T cell receptor (beta chain) was profiled in a study of cytomegalovirus exposure and HLA in healthy donors. The study, taken as a whole, reports: Reported performance of the classifier showed diagnosis of cytomegalovirus status with high specificity and sensitivity. Most sequenced TCRs were rare (though some public TCRs occurred in many donors).

A remark on this clone: Its specificity is not known. One end of the junction varies from germline; a read error may be responsible.

The donors formed part of the roughly 120-subject validation cohort, distinct from the approximately 670-subject first cohort. Clones were read by immunoSEQ multiplex PCR, and TCRdb kept only the in-frame ones, dropping some. The table records tens of thousands of clones, 85% to 95% of them present only once. The germline V gene has CDR1 LNHDA and CDR2 SQIVND (reference sequence). This CDR3 region has 14 residues. The rearrangement joins TRBV19 to TRBJ2-7, with D maybe TRBD2 (6 bases). The sequencing input was PBMCs. The source is a woman under 30 in good health and CMV-seronegative. For the CDR3, the DNA is TGTGCGAGTAAGTTTGCGGGGCCTTCCTACGAGCAGTACTTC. It codes for CASKFAGPSYEQYF.